Presented here are 15 T cell receptor beta chains from one specimen sequenced in a study of HIV-infected patients and healthy controls. Follow-up blood was drawn about 14 weeks, roughly three months, after antiretroviral therapy began. The repertoire came from unfractionated whole blood and reflected all unsorted peripheral T cells. About 480 ng RNA was reverse transcribed with alpha and beta constant-region primers. Using multiplexing indices, alpha and beta chain libraries were generated apart by chain-specific third strand synthesis. TCRdb used MiXCR to reprocess the 5' RACE reads, holding one entry per CDR3 protein. This sample has about 14,000 distinct CDR3 sequences, with around 12% found just once. Sequencing was performed on blood, taken during antiretroviral therapy. These receptors originate from an adult with HIV infection. The donor label of this sample is uncertain.

This clonotype was counted at least ten times. The rearrangement links TRBV5-4 to TRBJ1-2, with 8 nucleotides matching TRBD1. Losses at the gene ends were 4 bases for V and 1 base for J; bases not matched to a gene: 6. The CDR3 consists of 15 residues. Germline V gene lookup returns CDR1 SGHNT and CDR2 YYREEE (reference sequence). The CDR3 reads CASSPGQADNYGYTF. CDR3 coding DNA: TGTGCCAGCAGCCCGGGACAGGCAGATAACTATGGCTACACCTTC.

This clonotype has at least ten counts. This rearrangement joins TRBV27 to TRBJ1-5; a weak D match, TRBD1 (6 bases). Trimming stripped 5 bases from V and 6 bases from J, with 17 bases between. CDR3 length equals 15 residues. Germline assignment: CDR1 MNHEY and CDR2 SMNVEV (reference sequence). This chain's CDR3 is CASSLRQDLSQPQHF. The CDR3 DNA reads as TGTGCCAGCAGTCTCCGACAGGATCTATCTCAGCCCCAGCATTTT.

Sample share makes this clonotype medium-sized. The chain combines TRBV25-1 with TRBJ2-2; 10 bases align to TRBD1. Germline V lookup: CDR1 MGHDK, CDR2 SYGVNS. This CDR3 region has 16 residues. Trimming cost V 5 bases and J 6 bases; bases outside gene matches: 9. The CDR3 protein is CASSPRDRGGAGELFF. The CDR3 DNA follows: TGTGCCAGCAGTCCACGGGACAGGGGCGGGGCCGGGGAGCTGTTTTTT.

The chain couples TRBV6-6 to TRBJ2-5; D is possibly TRBD2 (5 bases). CDR1 and CDR2 (germline): MNHNY, SVGAGI (reference sequence). This CDR3 contains 15 residues. V was cut by 6 bases and J by 5 bases, with 19 bases left in between. CDR3 residues: CASRPVRVGEETQYF. CDR3 nucleotides: TGTGCCAGCAGACCCGTGAGGGTTGGTGAGGAGACCCAGTACTTC.

This clonotype has a count of ten or more. The rearrangement links TRBV19 to TRBJ2-3; maybe TRBD2 (6 bases). CDR3 size: 14 residues. V shed 5 bases and J shed 4 bases, with 13 bases lying between them. Germline V CDR1 and CDR2: LNHDA, SQIVND (reference sequence). The CDR3 region is CASSQRTTPDTQYF. The CDR3 DNA follows: TGTGCCAGTAGTCAGAGGACTACACCAGATACGCAGTATTTT.

In this sample, this clonotype turned up a few times. The chain couples TRBV9 to TRBJ2-1, with 13 bases identical to TRBD2. The ends lost 4 bases at V and 6 bases at J; junction bases unmatched: 4. The CDR3 runs to 15 residues. Germline V CDR1 and CDR2: SGDLS, YYNGEE. The CDR3 DNA follows: TGTGCCAGCAGCACCCGACTAGCGGGAGGCAATGAGCAGTTCTTC. It translates to CASSTRLAGGNEQFF.

This clonotype has just a few counts. The genes are TRBV13 and TRBJ2-5, with unresolved D. This CDR3 has 11 residues. Trimming shortened V by 3 bases and J by 2 bases, and 1 base separated the two germline ends. From germline, CDR1 is PRHDT and CDR2 FYEKMQ (reference sequence). CDR3 sequence: CASSFQETQYF. DNA of the CDR3: TGTGCCAGCAGCTTTCAAGAGACCCAGTACTTC. Supplemented by reference TRBV13 and TRBJ2-5, the full variable domain reads AAGVIQSPRHLIKEKRETATLKCYPIPRHDTVYWYQQGPGQDPQFLISFYEKMQSDKGSIPDRFSAQQFSDYHSELNMSSLELGDSALYFCASSFQETQYFGPGTRLLVL.

This clonotype showed up many times. The chain uses TRBV29-1 and TRBJ2-5; 10 positions match TRBD2. This CDR3 has 14 residues. J lost 2 bases, V lost 7 bases, and 7 bases had no gene match. Germline assignment: CDR1 SQVTM and CDR2 ANQGSEA. The chain's CDR3 is CSGNLAGVQETQYF. The CDR3 nucleotides are TGCAGCGGAAATCTAGCGGGGGTACAAGAGACCCAGTACTTC.

This clonotype was recorded many times. The chain recombines TRBV6-2 or TRBV6-3 with TRBJ1-6; D possibly corresponds to TRBD1 (5 bases). Germline V gene sequence: CDR1 MNHEY, CDR2 SVGEGT. V lost 0 bases to trimming and J lost 14 bases, with 11 bases between them. The CDR3 runs 13 residues. The CDR3 sequence is CASSYSGAGALHF. In DNA, the CDR3 is TGTGCCAGCAGTTACTCCGGGGCCGGGGCCCTCCACTTT.

This clonotype has a count of ten or more. The chain employs TRBV10-3 and TRBJ2-6, with 7 bases fitting TRBD1. Germline V CDR1 and CDR2: ENHRY, SYGVKD. Unmatched junction bases numbered 3, after V lost 6 bases and J lost 1 base. The CDR3 sequence is 15 residues long. The CDR3 spells CAISQGVSGANVLTF. CDR3 nucleotide sequence: TGTGCCATCAGCCAGGGGGTATCTGGGGCCAACGTCCTGACTTTC.

The table lists this clonotype with a few counts. The chain couples TRBV6-1 to TRBJ2-1; TRBD2 agrees at 11 bases. CDR1 and CDR2 (germline): MNHNS, SASEGT. The CDR3 spans 15 residues. V lost 5 bases to trimming and J lost 4 bases; unmatched junction nucleotides: 4. CDR3 DNA: TGTGCCAGCAGTCGGGGGACTAGCGGTTACAATGAGCAGTTCTTC. It translates to CASSRGTSGYNEQFF.

The chain recombines TRBV25-1 with TRBJ2-3; TRBD2 agrees at 7 bases. J was trimmed by 3 bases and V by 3 bases; bases with no gene match: 9. This CDR3 contains 16 residues. Germline CDR1 reads MGHDK; CDR2 reads SYGVNS. CDR3 amino acids: CASSDPSLAVTDTQYF. As DNA, the CDR3 is TGTGCCAGCAGTGATCCAAGTCTAGCGGTGACAGATACGCAGTATTTT.

This clonotype occurred many times. The chain employs TRBV7-9 and TRBJ2-2; 9 bases align to TRBD2. CDR3 length equals 16 residues. Germline trimming cut 5 bases from V and 3 bases from J; bases unmatched to any gene: 7. CDR1 SEHNR and CDR2 FQNEAQ come from the germline V gene (reference sequence). CDR3 sequence (DNA): TGTGCCAGCAGCCCCTCCAGCGGGGGGTACACCGGGGAGCTGTTTTTT. This translates into CASSPSSGGYTGELFF.

This clonotype came up many times. The rearrangement uses TRBV13 and TRBJ1-1; 7 positions agree with TRBD1. Trimming removed 5 bases from V and 0 bases from J; junction bases left unmatched: 9. Germline V gene sequence: CDR1 PRHDT, CDR2 FYEKMQ (reference sequence). The CDR3 runs 16 residues. The CDR3 DNA follows: TGTGCCAGCAGCCCCCGAACAGGGGCCTTGAACACTGAAGCTTTCTTT. Amino acid sequence: CASSPRTGALNTEAFF.

This clonotype was detected ten times or more. The V call is TRBV11-1, the J call TRBJ2-1; either TRBD1 or TRBD2 may fit D (6 bases each). Trimming pared 3 bases from V and 8 bases from J, leaving 20 bases between. The CDR3 has 16 residues. Per the germline V gene, CDR1 is SGHAT and CDR2 is FQDESV (reference sequence). The CDR3 nucleotides read TGTGCCAGCAGCTTGGGGGCCGGGGGCTCCTCCGATGAGCAGTTCTTC. This codes for CASSLGAGGSSDEQFF.